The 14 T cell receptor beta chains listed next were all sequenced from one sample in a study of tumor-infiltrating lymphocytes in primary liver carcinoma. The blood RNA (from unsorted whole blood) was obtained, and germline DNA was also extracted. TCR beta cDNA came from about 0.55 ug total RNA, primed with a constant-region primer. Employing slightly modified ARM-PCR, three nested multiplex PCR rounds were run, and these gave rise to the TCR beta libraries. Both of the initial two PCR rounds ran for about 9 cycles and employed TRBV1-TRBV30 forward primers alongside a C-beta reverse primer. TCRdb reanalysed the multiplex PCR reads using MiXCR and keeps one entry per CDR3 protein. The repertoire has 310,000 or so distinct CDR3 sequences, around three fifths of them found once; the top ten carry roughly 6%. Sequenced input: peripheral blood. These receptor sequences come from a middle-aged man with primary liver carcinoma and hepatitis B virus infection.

CDR3: CASSWGGLQETQYF. Written as DNA, the CDR3 is TGTGCCAGCTCCTGGGGCGGACTCCAAGAGACCCAGTACTTC. The chain links TRBV12-3 or TRBV12-4 to TRBJ2-5, with D possibly being TRBD1 or TRBD2 (5 bases each). This CDR3 is 14 amino acids long. Trimming stripped 8 bases from V and 1 base from J, with 14 bases between.

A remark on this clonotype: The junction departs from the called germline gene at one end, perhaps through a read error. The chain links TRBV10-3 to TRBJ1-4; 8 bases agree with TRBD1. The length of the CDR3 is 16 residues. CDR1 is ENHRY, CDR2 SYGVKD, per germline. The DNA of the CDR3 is TGTGTCATCAGCAGGGACAGGCCTCCCGCCGATGAAAAACTGTTTTTT. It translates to CVISRDRPPADEKLFF.

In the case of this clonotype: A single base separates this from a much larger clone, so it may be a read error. CDR3 protein: CASSPRTSDNGELFF. The CDR3 region has the DNA TGTGCCAGCAGTCCCAGGACTAGCGATAACGGGGAGCTGTTTTTT. This chain links TRBV6-2 or TRBV6-3 with TRBJ2-2, with 9 bases that match TRBD2. Trimming took 5 bases from V and 7 from J; bases not matched to a gene: 8. Germline values: CDR1 MNHEY, CDR2 SVGEGT. There are 15 residues in the CDR3.

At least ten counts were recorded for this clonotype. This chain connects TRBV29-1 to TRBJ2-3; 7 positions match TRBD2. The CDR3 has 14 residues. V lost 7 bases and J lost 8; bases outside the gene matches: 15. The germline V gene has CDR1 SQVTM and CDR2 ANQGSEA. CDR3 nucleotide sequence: TGCAGCGCCAACCTCCTAGCGGACCCCCGTACGCAGTATTTT. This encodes CSANLLADPRTQYF.

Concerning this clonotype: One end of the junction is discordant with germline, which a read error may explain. In DNA, the CDR3 is TGTACCAACAGCTTAGGGCTAGAACCCACAGTTACGCAGTATTTT. Translation: CTNSLGLEPTVTQYF. The chain employs TRBV11-2 and TRBJ2-3; D is undetermined. Germline-derived CDR1 and CDR2 are SGHAT and FQNNGV. This CDR3 comprises 15 residues.

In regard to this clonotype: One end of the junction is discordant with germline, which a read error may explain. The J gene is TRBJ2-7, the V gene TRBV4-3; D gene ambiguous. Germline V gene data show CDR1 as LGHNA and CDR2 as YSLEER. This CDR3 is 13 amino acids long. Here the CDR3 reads CASSQEVYHEQYF. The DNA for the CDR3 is TGCGCCAGCAGTCAAGAGGTTTACCACGAGCAGTACTTC.

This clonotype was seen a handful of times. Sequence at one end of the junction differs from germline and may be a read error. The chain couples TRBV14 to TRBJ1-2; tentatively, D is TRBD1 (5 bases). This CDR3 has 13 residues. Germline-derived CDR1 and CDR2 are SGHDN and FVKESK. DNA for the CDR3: TGTGCCAGCAGCCACGGGGCGAACTCTGGCTACACCTTC. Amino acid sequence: CASSHGANSGYTF.

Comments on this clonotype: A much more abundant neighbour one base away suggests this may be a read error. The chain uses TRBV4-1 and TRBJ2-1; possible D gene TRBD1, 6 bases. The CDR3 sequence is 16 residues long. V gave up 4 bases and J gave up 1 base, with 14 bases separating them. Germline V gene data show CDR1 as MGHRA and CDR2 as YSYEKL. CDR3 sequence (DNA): TGCGCCAGCAGCCGGGCTTGGACAGTTTCCTACAATGAGCAGTTCTTC. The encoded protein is CASSRAWTVSYNEQFF.

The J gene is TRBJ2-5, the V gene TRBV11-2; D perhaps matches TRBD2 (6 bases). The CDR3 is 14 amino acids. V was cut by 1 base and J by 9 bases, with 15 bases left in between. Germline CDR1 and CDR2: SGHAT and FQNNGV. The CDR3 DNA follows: TGTGCCAGCAGCTTAGTCTTGAGGGAGGAGGCCCAGTACTTC. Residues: CASSLVLREEAQYF. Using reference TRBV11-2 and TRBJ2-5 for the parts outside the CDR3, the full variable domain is EAGVAQSPRYKIIEKRQSVAFWCNPISGHATLYWYQQILGQGPKLLIQFQNNGVVDDSQLPKDRFSAERLKGVDSTLKIQPAKLEDSAVYLCASSLVLREEAQYFGPGTRLLVL.

The CDR3 loop is CSVLGASTVEQYF. CDR3 coding DNA: TGCAGCGTTCTGGGCGCTAGTACGGTCGAGCAGTACTTC. The V and J genes are TRBV29-1 and TRBJ2-7; D ambiguous. The ends were cut back, 5 bases at V and 6 bases at J, with 17 bases in the middle. Per the germline V gene, CDR1 is SQVTM and CDR2 is ANQGSEA. The CDR3 has 13 residues.

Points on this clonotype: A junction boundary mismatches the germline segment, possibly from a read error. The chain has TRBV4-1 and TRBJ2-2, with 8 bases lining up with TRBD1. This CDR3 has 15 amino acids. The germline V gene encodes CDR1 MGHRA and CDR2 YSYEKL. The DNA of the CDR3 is TGTGCCAGCCCCCCGGACAGGGTGAATACCGGGGAACTGTTTTTT. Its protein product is CASPPDRVNTGELFF.

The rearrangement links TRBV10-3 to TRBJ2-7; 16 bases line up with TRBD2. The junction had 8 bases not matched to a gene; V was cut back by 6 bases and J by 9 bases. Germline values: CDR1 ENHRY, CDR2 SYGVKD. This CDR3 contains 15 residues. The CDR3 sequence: CAIRGTSGRAWGQYF. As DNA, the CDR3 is TGTGCCATCAGGGGGACTAGCGGGAGGGCCTGGGGGCAGTACTTC.

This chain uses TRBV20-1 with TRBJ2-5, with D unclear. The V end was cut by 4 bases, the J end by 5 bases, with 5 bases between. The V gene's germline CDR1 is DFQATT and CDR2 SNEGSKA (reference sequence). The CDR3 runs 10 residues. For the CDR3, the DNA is TGCAGTGCTATGAGGGAGACCCAGTACTTC. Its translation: CSAMRETQYF.

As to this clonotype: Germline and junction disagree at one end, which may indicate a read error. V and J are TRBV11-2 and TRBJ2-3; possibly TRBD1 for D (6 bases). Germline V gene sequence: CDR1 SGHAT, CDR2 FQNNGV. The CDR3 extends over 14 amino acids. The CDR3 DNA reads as TGTGCCAGCGTCCAGACAGGACTCACAGATACGCACTATTTT. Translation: CASVQTGLTDTHYF.